Below, 24 T cell receptor beta chains from the same sample are listed, as sequenced in a study of T cell responses to AZD1222 COVID-19 vaccine. Profiling relied on immunoSEQ multiplex PCR, and the TCRdb table lists in-frame clones only, not all of them. The repertoire holds 100,000 to 150,000 clones, with approximately 90% as singletons. This specimen consisted of peripheral blood, obtained on day 0 of MenACWY control vaccination. These receptors all come from an adult in good health.

The V gene is TRBV11-2, the J gene TRBJ2-3; 7 nucleotides line up with TRBD2. The J segment lost 7 bases and the V segment lost 6 bases, leaving 7 bases of the junction unmatched. The germline V gene encodes CDR1 SGHAT and CDR2 FQNNGV. The CDR3 has 13 amino acids. The CDR3 protein is CASSLSRGNTQYF. CDR3 in DNA: TGTGCCAGCAGTCTTTCGCGGGGGAATACGCAGTATTTT.

The rearrangement joins TRBV6-6 to TRBJ1-1; D perhaps matches TRBD1 (5 bases). The germline CDR1 and CDR2 sequences are MNHNY and SVGAGI (reference sequence). The CDR3 loop spans 11 amino acids. The V gene lost 10 bases and the J gene lost 8 bases, with 14 bases spanning the gap. CDR3 amino acids: CAILRGKEAFF. The CDR3 DNA sequence: TGTGCCATCCTGAGGGGCAAAGAAGCTTTCTTT.

This clone occurred once. The chain links TRBV30 to TRBJ1-4; TRBD1 might be the D (5 bases). The V end lost 3 bases, the J end lost 8 bases, and 13 bases lay between the germline ends. The CDR3 spans 13 residues. CDR1 is GTSNPN, CDR2 SVGIG, per germline (reference sequence). This CDR3 reads CAWSAGKEEKLFF. CDR3 in DNA: TGTGCCTGGAGCGCAGGGAAGGAGGAAAAACTGTTTTTT.

The chain links TRBV3-1 (or the pseudogene TRBV3-2) to TRBJ2-3; TRBD2 agrees at 8 bases. V was clipped by 8 bases and J by 6 bases; unmatched bases: 13. The germline V gene has CDR1 LGHDT and CDR2 YNNKEL (reference sequence). The CDR3 is 15 residues long. The CDR3 region is CASSKAGAGLDTQYF. Here the CDR3 DNA reads TGTGCCAGCTCAAAAGCGGGAGCCGGGTTGGATACGCAGTATTTT.

The chain combines TRBV15 with TRBJ1-2; 11 bases match TRBD1. Germline V gene data show CDR1 as LNHNV and CDR2 as YYDKDF (reference sequence). V gave up 5 bases and J gave up 3 bases; unmatched junction bases: 14. CDR3 length: 18 residues. The CDR3 region has the DNA TGTGCCACCAGCCCACGCAGGGACAGGGGGTATTGGGACTATGGCTACACCTTC. This gives the protein CATSPRRDRGYWDYGYTF.

The V call is TRBV6-2 or TRBV6-3, the J call TRBJ1-2; the match to TRBD1 covers 9 bases. V trimming: 4 bases; J trimming: 8 bases; junction bases outside the gene matches: 5. The CDR3 sequence is 13 residues long. Germline CDR1 and CDR2: MNHEY and SVGEGT. CDR3 DNA sequence: TGTGCCAGCAGTTCGGGGACAGGGAGAGGCTACACCTTC. Protein sequence: CASSSGTGRGYTF.

The V call is TRBV30, the J call TRBJ2-3; the D call may be TRBD1 or TRBD2 (5 bases each). Germline assignment: CDR1 GTSNPN and CDR2 SVGIG (reference sequence). V was clipped by 5 bases and J by 9 bases, with 12 bases between them. This CDR3 comprises 11 residues. CDR3 sequence: CAWGGTGTQYF. Written as DNA, the CDR3 is TGTGCCTGGGGGGGAACGGGGACGCAGTATTTT.

This chain uses TRBV6-5 with TRBJ2-4, with D unclear. CDR1 is MNHEY and CDR2 is SVGAGI in the germline V gene. The length of the CDR3 is 13 residues. Trimming left V 6 bases short and J 0 bases short, with 6 bases between. The CDR3 DNA reads TGTGCCAGCAGCCGCGAAGCCAAAAACATTCAGTACTTC. As protein: CASSREAKNIQYF.

The chain combines TRBV7-9 with TRBJ2-2, with TRBD1 matching 9 bases. The J segment lost 5 bases and the V segment lost 5 bases, leaving 6 bases of the junction unmatched. Germline CDR1 reads SEHNR; CDR2 reads FQNEAQ (reference sequence). The CDR3 consists of 15 residues. This chain's CDR3 is CASSQDRGGTGELFF. CDR3 nucleotides: TGTGCCAGCAGCCAAGACAGGGGGGGAACCGGGGAGCTGTTTTTT. Filled out from reference TRBV7-9 and TRBJ2-2, the complete variable domain reads DTGVSQNPRHKITKRGQNVTFRCDPISEHNRLYWYRQTLGQGPEFLTYFQNEAQLEKSRLLSDRFSAERPKGSFSTLEIQRTEQGDSAMYLCASSQDRGGTGELFFGEGSRLTVL.

The chain is built from TRBV24-1 and TRBJ1-2; no clear D gene. The length of the CDR3 is 13 residues. Trimming removed 10 bases at V and 6 bases at J, with 17 bases between. Germline CDR1 reads KGHDR; CDR2 reads SFDVKD. CDR3 coding DNA: TGTGCCACTTCCCTAGAGGGTGGCAATGGCTACACCTTC. Translating gives CATSLEGGNGYTF.

The chain carries TRBV7-9 and TRBJ1-1; D ambiguous. V lost 6 bases, J lost 1 base, and 6 bases lay in between. Germline V gene lookup returns CDR1 SEHNR and CDR2 FQNEAQ (reference sequence). The CDR3 runs 12 residues. CDR3 bases: TGTGCCAGCAGTTTGCAGAACACTGAAGCTTTCTTT. This sequence encodes CASSLQNTEAFF.

The chain uses TRBV24-1 and TRBJ2-2; 9 bases match TRBD1. The junction had 4 bases not matched to a gene; V was cut back by 10 bases and J by 5 bases. This CDR3 has 13 amino acids. Germline loops: CDR1 KGHDR, CDR2 SFDVKD. As DNA, the CDR3 is TGTGCCACACGACAGGGGGTGACCGGGGAGCTGTTTTTT. It specifies CATRQGVTGELFF.

This clone was picked up one time. The chain has TRBV6-5 and TRBJ2-7; possible D gene TRBD1, 5 bases. With 2 bases removed from V and 6 bases from J, the gap between germline ends came to 5 bases. CDR3 size: 11 residues. Germline CDR1 reads MNHEY; CDR2 reads SVGAGI. This chain's CDR3 is CASSYRGEQYF. DNA of the CDR3: TGTGCCAGCAGTTACAGGGGCGAGCAGTACTTC.

V usage is TRBV7-4 and J usage is TRBJ2-2, with no clear D. The CDR3 consists of 17 residues. The germline V and J ends were trimmed by 3 bases and 5 bases, with 19 bases remaining between them. Germline values: CDR1 SGHVT, CDR2 SQSDAQ. The CDR3 loop reads CASSFIERRLGTGELFF. In nucleotides, the CDR3 is TGTGCCAGCAGCTTTATAGAGCGCCGTTTAGGGACCGGGGAGCTGTTTTTT.

The gene calls are TRBV19 and TRBJ1-1, with 7 bases identical to TRBD1. J gave up 6 bases and V 2 bases, and 12 bases lay outside the gene matches. Germline V gene sequence: CDR1 LNHDA, CDR2 SQIVND (reference sequence). The CDR3 covers 16 residues. CDR3 sequence: CASSIQGGGPQAEAFF. In nucleotides, the CDR3 is TGTGCCAGTAGTATACAGGGAGGGGGCCCACAAGCTGAAGCTTTCTTT. The whole variable domain, remainder taken from reference TRBV19 and TRBJ1-1, is DGGITQSPKYLFRKEGQNVTLSCEQNLNHDAMYWYRQDPGQGLRLIYYSQIVNDFQKGDIAEGYSVSREKKESFPLTVTSAQKNPTAFYLCASSIQGGGPQAEAFFGQGTRLTVV.

The chain carries TRBV10-3 and TRBJ2-1; unclear D gene. The CDR3 spans 16 residues. V was cut by 0 bases and J by 2 bases, with 11 bases left in between. CDR1 and CDR2 (germline): ENHRY, SYGVKD. CDR3 sequence: CAISESNLTAYNEQFF. CDR3 bases: TGTGCCATCAGTGAGTCGAATCTCACAGCCTACAATGAGCAGTTCTTC.

The gene calls are TRBV11-3 and TRBJ2-1; D is undetermined. Germline CDR1 reads SGHNT; CDR2 reads YENEEA. The CDR3 runs to 13 residues. Trimming pared 0 bases from V and 10 bases from J, leaving 10 bases between. The CDR3 nucleotides are TGTGCCAGCAGCTTAGATCCATCTACAGAGCAGTTCTTC. Amino acids: CASSLDPSTEQFF.

The V gene is TRBV4-1, the J gene TRBJ2-7; tentatively, D is TRBD2 (5 bases). The CDR3 is 15 amino acids. Trimming shortened V by 1 base and J by 1 base, and 11 bases separated the two germline ends. CDR1 is MGHRA, CDR2 YSYEKL, per germline. CDR3 in amino acids: CASSQVGGLSYEQYF. The DNA of the CDR3 is TGCGCCAGCAGCCAAGTCGGCGGGTTATCCTACGAGCAGTACTTC.

The chain uses TRBV9 and TRBJ2-1; 7 bases are shared with TRBD1. Germline-derived CDR1 and CDR2 are SGDLS and YYNGEE. After removal of 4 bases from V and 2 bases from J, the junction contained 6 bases not matched to a gene. The CDR3 runs 15 residues. The CDR3 nucleotides read TGTGCCAGCAGCCCCCGGGACAGACCCTACAATGAGCAGTTCTTC. Translated: CASSPRDRPYNEQFF.

The chain carries TRBV18 and TRBJ1-2; 9 positions agree with TRBD1. The CDR3 has 14 amino acids. Trimming at V came to 6 bases and at J to 3 bases, leaving 5 bases not matched to a gene. Germline V CDR1 and CDR2: KGHSH, LQKENI. This CDR3 reads CASSGQGQYYGYTF. In nucleotides, the CDR3 is TGTGCCAGCTCGGGACAGGGTCAGTACTATGGCTACACCTTC.

The V gene is TRBV3-1 (or the pseudogene TRBV3-2), the J gene TRBJ2-2, with TRBD2 identical over 8 bases. This CDR3 comprises 17 residues. Per germline, CDR1 LGHDT and CDR2 YNNKEL (reference sequence). The V segment lost 2 bases and the J segment 4 bases; nucleotides outside the gene matches: 9. CDR3 amino acids: CASSQIGGAGSTGELFF. The CDR3 nucleotides are TGTGCCAGCAGCCAAATCGGGGGGGCTGGCAGCACCGGGGAGCTGTTTTTT.

This chain joins TRBV11-2 and TRBJ1-1; weak D call: TRBD1 (5 bases). V was pared by 5 bases and J by 4 bases, with 14 bases between. The CDR3 has 14 residues. Germline CDR1 SGHAT, CDR2 FQNNGV. DNA for the CDR3: TGTGCCAGCAGCCCCTTGGCAGGGCGCACTGAAGCTTTCTTT. Protein sequence: CASSPLAGRTEAFF.

In this sample, this clone turned up once. This sample also contains other DNA sequences that code for the same CDR3. The V call is TRBV9, the J call TRBJ2-1; 8 bases align to TRBD2. Germline values: CDR1 SGDLS, CDR2 YYNGEE. V was pared by 4 bases and J by 0 bases, with 3 bases of the junction left unmatched. The CDR3 runs to 15 residues. The CDR3 is CASSPSGSSYNEQFF. CDR3 coding DNA: TGTGCCAGCAGCCCAAGCGGGAGCTCCTACAATGAGCAGTTCTTC. The entire variable domain, with the rest obtained from reference TRBV9 and TRBJ2-1, is as follows: DSGVTQTPKHLITATGQRVTLRCSPRSGDLSVYWYQQSLDQGLQFLIQYYNGEERAKGNILERFSAQQFPDLHSELNLSSLELGDSALYFCASSPSGSSYNEQFFGPGTRLTVL.

This chain links TRBV11-2 with TRBJ2-1; D might be TRBD2 (5 bases). This CDR3 has 15 residues. Trimming took off 2 bases at V and 6 bases at J, with 14 bases between the two ends. The germline gives CDR1 SGHAT, CDR2 FQNNGV. The CDR3 nucleotides are TGTGCCAGCAGCTTAAGGGAGCTAATACTCAATGAGCAGTTCTTC. As protein: CASSLRELILNEQFF.